This TCR beta chain was sequenced for a study of blood T cells in healthy people across ages. Study-level findings and limits: PBMCs went unsorted, and a conclusive naive versus antigen-experienced comparison was therefore prevented. Long-lived and aged donors differed, with more naive CD4+ cells and higher diversity in the long-lived.

Combining a sample-barcoded 5' primer with a J-beta primer mix, a second PCR ran for roughly 7 to 12 cycles. TCRdb reprocessed the 5' RACE reads via MiXCR and lists one record per CDR3 protein. The data show about 780,000 distinct CDR3 sequences, about 45% seen once. Note on this clonotype: Its antigen is not known.

The study isolated at least 6.5 million PBMCs from each sample. Extraction yielded at least 6 micrograms of total RNA per sample. Trimming stripped 5 bases from V and 9 bases from J, with 11 bases between. Germline-derived CDR1 and CDR2 are SEHNR and FQNEAQ (reference sequence). This CDR3 contains 12 residues. The specimen sequenced was blood. The clonotype comes from an elderly man in good health. The genes are TRBV7-9 and TRBJ2-1; no reliable D call. CDR3 sequence reads: CASSQPDGEQFF. CDR3 sequence (DNA): TGTGCCAGCAGCCAACCGGACGGTGAGCAGTTCTTC.